These 5 T cell receptor beta chains came from one sample sequenced in a study of technical replicates of blood from a handful of donors (dated by TCRdb to about 2017). Libraries were prepared through the immunoSEQ multiplex PCR assay. This immuneACCESS table, as held by TCRdb, lists in-frame sequences with V and J called but not all clones. Of the missing ones, under half trace to an unresolved V gene in checked studies; the others have no known cause. The sample table contains 91,000 or so clones; only one count was recorded for around 95% of them. Of the sample, just over 0.2% is held by the ten largest clones. Sequencing used T cells isolated from PBMCs. All receptors derive from a human donor in good health.

This clone was detected only once. V gene TRBV5-1 combines with J gene TRBJ1-2; D is unclear. Trimming cost V 4 bases and J 4 bases, with 11 bases left between them. Germline loops: CDR1 SGHRS, CDR2 YFSETQ. The CDR3 loop spans 13 amino acids. The CDR3 DNA follows: TGCGCCAGCAGCGGGGAGGACCGCTATGGCTACACCTTC. It specifies CASSGEDRYGYTF.

This clone occurred once. The genes are TRBV6-1 and TRBJ2-5; maybe TRBD2 (6 bases). The CDR3 has 13 residues. The germline gives CDR1 MNHNS, CDR2 SASEGT. Trimming pared 7 bases from V and 5 bases from J, leaving 14 bases between. CDR3 DNA sequence: TGTGCCAGCACACACACTCGGGGGGAGACCCAGTACTTC. Encoded protein: CASTHTRGETQYF.

J is TRBJ2-5 and V is TRBV9; a weak D match, TRBD2 (6 bases). The CDR3 extends over 14 amino acids. Between the trimmed V and J ends, which lost 6 bases and 2 bases, there was a span of 14 bases. Germline loops: CDR1 SGDLS, CDR2 YYNGEE. CDR3 amino acids: CASNSGSPQETQYF. In DNA form, the CDR3 reads TGTGCCAGCAACTCCGGGAGCCCACAAGAGACCCAGTACTTC.

The rearrangement uses TRBV2 and TRBJ2-1, with 8 bases identical to TRBD2. CDR3 length: 16 residues. Trimming removed 2 bases from V and 2 bases from J; junction bases left unmatched: 5. The V gene's germline CDR1 is SNHLY and CDR2 FYNNEI. CDR3 bases: TGTGCCAGCAGTGAATCGGGGCGGGGGGCCTACAATGAGCAGTTCTTC. It encodes CASSESGRGAYNEQFF.

V usage is TRBV5-6 and J usage is TRBJ2-3, with 8 bases fitting TRBD1. Germline CDR1 and CDR2: SGHDT and YYEEEE. This CDR3 has 16 residues. Trimming took 4 bases from V and 6 from J; bases not matched to a gene: 13. CDR3 residues: CASSSTGTGTQDTQYF. Written as DNA, the CDR3 is TGTGCCAGCAGCAGTACCGGGACAGGAACTCAGGATACGCAGTATTTT.